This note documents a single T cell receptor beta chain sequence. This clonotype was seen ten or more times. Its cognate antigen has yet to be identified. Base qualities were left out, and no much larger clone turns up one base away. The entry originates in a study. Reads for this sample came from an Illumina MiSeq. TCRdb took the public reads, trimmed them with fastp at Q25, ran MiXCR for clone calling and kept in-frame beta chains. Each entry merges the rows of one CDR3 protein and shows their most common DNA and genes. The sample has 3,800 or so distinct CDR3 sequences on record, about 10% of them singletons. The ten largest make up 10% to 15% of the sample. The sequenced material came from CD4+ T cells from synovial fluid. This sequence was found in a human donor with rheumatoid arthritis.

Here is the DNA: TGTGCCAGCAGCTTAGGAAGTGGGAGGTACTCCGAGCAGTACTTC. Protein translation: CASSLGSGRYSEQYF. Here the chain combines TRBV7-9 and TRBJ2-7, with a weak D call of TRBD2 (6 bases match). CDR1 and CDR2, per the germline V gene (reference sequence), are SEHNR and FQNEAQ. The CDR3 has 15 amino acids, counting the end cysteine and phenylalanine. Kept here is only the CDR3 DNA, which spans 45 bases and is read in frame from base 1. The trim is 1 base for V and 6 bases for J, with a gap of 16 bases between the germline ends.